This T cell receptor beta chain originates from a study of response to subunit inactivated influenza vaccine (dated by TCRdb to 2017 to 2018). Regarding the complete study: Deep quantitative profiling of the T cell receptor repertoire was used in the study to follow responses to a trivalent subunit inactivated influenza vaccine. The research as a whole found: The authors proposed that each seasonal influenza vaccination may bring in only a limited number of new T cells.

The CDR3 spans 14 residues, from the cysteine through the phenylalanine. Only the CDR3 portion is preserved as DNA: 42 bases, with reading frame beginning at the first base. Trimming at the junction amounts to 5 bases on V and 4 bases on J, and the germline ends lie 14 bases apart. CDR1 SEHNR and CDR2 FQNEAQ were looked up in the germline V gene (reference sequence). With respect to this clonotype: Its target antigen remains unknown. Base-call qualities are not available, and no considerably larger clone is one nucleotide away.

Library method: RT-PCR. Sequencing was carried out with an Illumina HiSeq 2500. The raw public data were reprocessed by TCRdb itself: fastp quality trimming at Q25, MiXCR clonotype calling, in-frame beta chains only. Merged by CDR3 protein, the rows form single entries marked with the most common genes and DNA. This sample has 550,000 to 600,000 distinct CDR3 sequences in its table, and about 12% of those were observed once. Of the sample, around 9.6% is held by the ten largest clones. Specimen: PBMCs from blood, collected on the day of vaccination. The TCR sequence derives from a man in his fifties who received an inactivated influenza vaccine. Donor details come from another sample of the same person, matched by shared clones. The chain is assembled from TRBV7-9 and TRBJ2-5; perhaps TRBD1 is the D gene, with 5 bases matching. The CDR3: CASSQQGVLETQYF. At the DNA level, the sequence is TGTGCCAGCAGCCAGCAGGGCGTATTAGAGACCCAGTACTTC.